Sequencing of this T cell receptor (beta chain) was carried out in a study of cytomegalovirus exposure and HLA in healthy donors. Points from the study as a whole: TCR beta V- and J-gene trimming, according to a later analysis, was linked to a missense DCLRE1C variant. The likely origin of a cluster of highly shared sequence variants was a sequencing artifact.

To note about this clone: Its matching antigen is unknown.

This CDR3 has 14 residues. Trimming removed 0 bases at V and 3 bases at J, with 10 bases between. Germline CDR1 and CDR2: SGHRS and YFSETQ. The PCR was carried out with 60 Vbeta primers and 13 Jbeta primers. Measured with immunoSEQ multiplex PCR; TCRdb has only the in-frame clones, and not every one. Reported are about 140,000 clones; the ten largest clones contain 2% to 2.5%. The receptor comes from a woman between 18 and 29 years old in good health and CMV-seronegative. This chain links TRBV5-1 with TRBJ2-7; D possibly corresponds to TRBD2 (6 bases). Sequenced material: PBMCs. The CDR3 DNA is TGCGCCAGCAGCTTGGATGGGGGAGGCTACGAGCAGTACTTC. This sequence encodes CASSLDGGGYEQYF.